The rows below give T cell receptor beta chains drawn from one sample of a study of monozygotic twins with inflammatory bowel disease. TCRdb reanalyzed the 5' RACE reads, giving one entry per CDR3 protein sequence and no DNA. This sample's table has under 350,000 distinct CDR3 sequences. The sequencing input was blood. Source of these receptors: a human donor with ulcerative colitis or Crohn's disease, or a healthy co-twin of an affected twin (not recorded which). Both conserved end residues are part of each CDR3. The order of the fields is J gene, V gene, CDR3 protein.

>TRBJ1-4|TRBV4-3
CASSQDLARTNEKLFF
>TRBJ1-1|TRBV7-2
CASTVPGQGTVNTEAFF
>TRBJ2-5|TRBV28
CASSPSGGETQYF
>TRBJ1-2|TRBV20-1
CSARNLRQGDYGYTF
>TRBJ1-5|TRBV7-2
CASRASADSNQPQHF
>TRBJ1-1|TRBV12-3/TRBV12-4
CASSLDRASTEAFF
>TRBJ2-7|TRBV28
CASSKAGGPYEQYF
>TRBJ2-6|TRBV5-1
CASSLALAGANVLTF
>TRBJ2-3|TRBV18
CASSQGRTTDTQYF
>TRBJ2-7|TRBV4-3
CASSQRTGGPLYF
>TRBJ1-2|TRBV3-1
CASSPRQLANYGYTF
>TRBJ2-1|TRBV3-1
CASSRSSLLAGGGNEQFF
>TRBJ2-7|TRBV7-3
CASSTGLAGGAYEQYF
>TRBJ1-1|TRBV25-1
CASSEFGTNTEAFF
>TRBJ2-3|TRBV5-5
CASSLDGGGAVDTQYF
>TRBJ2-2|TRBV3-1
CASSQVSAGELFF
>TRBJ1-6|TRBV5-5
CASSTGDNSPLHF
>TRBJ1-3|TRBV5-1
CASSLGYGSTGNTIYF